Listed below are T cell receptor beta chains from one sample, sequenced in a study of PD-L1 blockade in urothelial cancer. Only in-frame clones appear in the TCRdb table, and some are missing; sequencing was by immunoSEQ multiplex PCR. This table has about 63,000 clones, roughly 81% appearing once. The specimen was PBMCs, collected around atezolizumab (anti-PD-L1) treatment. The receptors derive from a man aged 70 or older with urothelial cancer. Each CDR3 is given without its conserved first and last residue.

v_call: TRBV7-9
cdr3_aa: ASSPGQGGVYEKLF

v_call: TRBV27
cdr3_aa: ASSLLSRVGNQPQH

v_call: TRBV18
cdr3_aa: ASSPQQGTTEAF

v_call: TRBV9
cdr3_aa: ASSAGLADPDTQY

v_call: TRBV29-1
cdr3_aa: SALRGTGQQTQY

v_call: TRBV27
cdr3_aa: ASSLSGQGNNQPQH

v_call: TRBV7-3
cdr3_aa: ASSAEVGEQY

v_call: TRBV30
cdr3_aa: AWSGSIISPLH

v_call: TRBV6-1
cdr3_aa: ASSEIADTQY

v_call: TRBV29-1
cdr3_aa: SVAGTGEKAF

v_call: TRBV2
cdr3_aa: ASSRDSQETQY

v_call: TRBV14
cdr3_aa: ASSKGRGETQY

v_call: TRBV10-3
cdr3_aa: AISGGPTGTGPDEQY

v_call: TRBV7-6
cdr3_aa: ASSPRQRRGFTDTQY

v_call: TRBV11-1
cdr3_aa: ASSRGQGTEKLF

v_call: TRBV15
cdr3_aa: ATRSPGTEAF

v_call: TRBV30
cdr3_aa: AWSVQGADGQY

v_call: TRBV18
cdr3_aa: ASSPIGVGQQETQY

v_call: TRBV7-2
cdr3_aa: ASSLGGPLETQY

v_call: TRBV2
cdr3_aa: ASSDLGSIQETQY

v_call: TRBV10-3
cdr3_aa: AISGDYAGGSGELF

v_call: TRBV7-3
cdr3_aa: ASSATRNTEAF

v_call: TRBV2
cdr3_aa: ASSALGQGVNYGYT

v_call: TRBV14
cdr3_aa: ASSQDWGDLQQF

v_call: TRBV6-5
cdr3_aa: ASRLGQFNYGYT

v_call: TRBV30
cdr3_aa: ARGGSGSYEQY

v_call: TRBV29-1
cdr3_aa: SVEDGESSYEQY

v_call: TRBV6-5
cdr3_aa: ASSQQGLNTEAF

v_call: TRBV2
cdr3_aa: ASTEGPAEEQY

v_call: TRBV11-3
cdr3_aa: ASSLGGPSTGREGYT

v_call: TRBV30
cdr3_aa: AWSVLLSSYNEQF